This entry describes one TCR beta chain. The sample originates from a study of shared clonotypes between healthy human individuals. Per germline, CDR1 MNHEY and CDR2 SVGAGI. V was trimmed by 7 bases and J by 3 bases, leaving 10 bases between them. The length of the CDR3 is 13 residues. Profiling relied on immunoSEQ multiplex PCR, and the TCRdb table lists in-frame clones only, not all of them. In the table there are some 740,000 clones, 80% to 95% of which are singletons. The naive CD8 subset, CD45RO-negative cells positively selected for CCR7, excluded terminally differentiated effector memory CD45RA+ cells.

The chain combines TRBV6-5 with TRBJ2-1; the D gene is possibly TRBD2 (5 bases). The TCR was taken from a man aged 30 to 39 in good health. Input material: naive CD8+ T cells sorted from blood. CDR3 sequence: CASTAGLYNEQFF. In DNA, the CDR3 is TGTGCCAGCACTGCGGGCCTCTACAATGAGCAGTTCTTC.